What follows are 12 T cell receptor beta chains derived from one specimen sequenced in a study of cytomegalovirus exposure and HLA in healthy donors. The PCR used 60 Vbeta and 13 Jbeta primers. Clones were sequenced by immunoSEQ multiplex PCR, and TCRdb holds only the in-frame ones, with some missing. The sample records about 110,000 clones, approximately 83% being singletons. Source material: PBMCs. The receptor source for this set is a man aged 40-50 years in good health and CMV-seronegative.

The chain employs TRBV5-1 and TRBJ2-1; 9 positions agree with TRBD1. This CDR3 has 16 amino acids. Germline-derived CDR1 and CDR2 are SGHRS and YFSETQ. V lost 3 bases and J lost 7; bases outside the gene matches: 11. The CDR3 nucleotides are TGCGCCAGCAGCTCAACGAGGGGGACAGGGAAGAATGAGCAGTTCTTC. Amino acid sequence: CASSSTRGTGKNEQFF.

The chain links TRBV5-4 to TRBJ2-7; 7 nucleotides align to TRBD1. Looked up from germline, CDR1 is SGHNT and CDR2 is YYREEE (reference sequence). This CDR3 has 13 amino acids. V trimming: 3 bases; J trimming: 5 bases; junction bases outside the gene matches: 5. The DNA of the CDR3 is TGTGCCAGCAGCTCCGACAGGGTGCACGAGCAGTACTTC. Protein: CASSSDRVHEQYF. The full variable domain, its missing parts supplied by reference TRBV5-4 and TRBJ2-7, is ETGVTQSPTHLIKTRGQQVTLRCSSQSGHNTVSWYQQALGQGPQFIFQYYREEENGRGNFPPRFSGLQFPNYSSELNVNALELDDSALYLCASSSDRVHEQYFGPGTRLTVT.

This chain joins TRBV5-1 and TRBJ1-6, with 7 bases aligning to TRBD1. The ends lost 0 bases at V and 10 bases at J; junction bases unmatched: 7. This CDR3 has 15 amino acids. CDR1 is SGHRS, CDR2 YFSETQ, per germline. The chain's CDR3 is CASSLAGGGESPLHF. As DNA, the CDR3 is TGCGCCAGCAGCTTGGCAGGAGGGGGCGAGTCACCCCTCCACTTT.

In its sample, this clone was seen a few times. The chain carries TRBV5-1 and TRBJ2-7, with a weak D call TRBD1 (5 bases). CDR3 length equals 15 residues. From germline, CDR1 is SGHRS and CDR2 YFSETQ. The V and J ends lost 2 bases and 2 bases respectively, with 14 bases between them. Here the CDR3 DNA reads TGCGCCAGCAGCTTCGGTCAGGGCCTGCCCTACGAGCAGTACTTC. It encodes CASSFGQGLPYEQYF.

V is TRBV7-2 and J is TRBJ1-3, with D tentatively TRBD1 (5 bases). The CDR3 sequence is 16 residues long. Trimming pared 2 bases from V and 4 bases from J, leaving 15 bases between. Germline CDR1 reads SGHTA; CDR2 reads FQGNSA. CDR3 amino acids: CASSLMPRAGGNTIYF. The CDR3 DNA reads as TGTGCCAGCAGCTTAATGCCCAGGGCAGGGGGAAACACCATATATTTT. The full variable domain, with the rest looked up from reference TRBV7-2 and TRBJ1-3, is GAGVSQSPSNKVTEKGKDVELRCDPISGHTALYWYRQSLGQGLEFLIYFQGNSAPDKSGLPSDRFSAERTGGSVSTLTIQRTQQEDSAVYLCASSLMPRAGGNTIYFGEGSWLTVV.

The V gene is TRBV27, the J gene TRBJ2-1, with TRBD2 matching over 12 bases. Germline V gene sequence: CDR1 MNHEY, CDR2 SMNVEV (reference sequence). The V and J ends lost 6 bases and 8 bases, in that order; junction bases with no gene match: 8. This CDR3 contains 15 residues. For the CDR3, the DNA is TGTGCCAGCAGGGCTAGCGGGGGGGCCGGTTATGAGCAGTTCTTC. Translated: CASRASGGAGYEQFF.

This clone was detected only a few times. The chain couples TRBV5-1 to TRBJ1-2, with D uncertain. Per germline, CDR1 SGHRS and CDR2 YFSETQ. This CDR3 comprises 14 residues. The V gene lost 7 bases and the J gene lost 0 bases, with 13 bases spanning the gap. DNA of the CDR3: TGCGCCAGCTCCCTCGACAAACCTAACTATGGCTACACCTTC. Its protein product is CASSLDKPNYGYTF.

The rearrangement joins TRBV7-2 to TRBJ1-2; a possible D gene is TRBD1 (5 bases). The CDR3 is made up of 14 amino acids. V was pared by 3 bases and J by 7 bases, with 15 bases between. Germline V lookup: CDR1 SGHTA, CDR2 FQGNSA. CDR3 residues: CASSFGRGVSGYTF. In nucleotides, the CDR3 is TGTGCCAGCAGCTTTGGGCGGGGGGTATCTGGCTACACCTTC.

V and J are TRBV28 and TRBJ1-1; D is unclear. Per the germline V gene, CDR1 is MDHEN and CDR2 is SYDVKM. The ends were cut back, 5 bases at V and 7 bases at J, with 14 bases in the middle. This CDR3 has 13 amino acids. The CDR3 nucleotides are TGTGCCAGCAGTCCCCCCTCTTCCTTTGAAGCTTTCTTT. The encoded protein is CASSPPSSFEAFF.

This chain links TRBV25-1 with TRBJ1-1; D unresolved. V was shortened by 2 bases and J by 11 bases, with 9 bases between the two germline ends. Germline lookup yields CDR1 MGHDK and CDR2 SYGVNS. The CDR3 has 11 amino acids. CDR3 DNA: TGTGCCAGCAGTGAAAGAAACGAGGCTTTCTTT. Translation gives CASSERNEAFF.

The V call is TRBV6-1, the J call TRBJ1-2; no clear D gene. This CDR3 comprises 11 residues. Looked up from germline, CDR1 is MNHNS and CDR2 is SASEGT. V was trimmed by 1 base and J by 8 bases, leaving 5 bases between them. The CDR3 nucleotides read TGTGCCAGCAGTGAAGTCGGGGGCTACACCTTC. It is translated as CASSEVGGYTF.

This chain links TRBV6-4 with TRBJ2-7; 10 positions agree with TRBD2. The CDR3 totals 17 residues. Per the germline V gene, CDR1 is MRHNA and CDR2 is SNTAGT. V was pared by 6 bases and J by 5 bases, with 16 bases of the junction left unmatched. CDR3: CASRCVAGGAFWDEQYF. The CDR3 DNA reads TGTGCCAGCAGGTGTGTAGCGGGGGGCGCCTTCTGGGACGAGCAGTACTTC.